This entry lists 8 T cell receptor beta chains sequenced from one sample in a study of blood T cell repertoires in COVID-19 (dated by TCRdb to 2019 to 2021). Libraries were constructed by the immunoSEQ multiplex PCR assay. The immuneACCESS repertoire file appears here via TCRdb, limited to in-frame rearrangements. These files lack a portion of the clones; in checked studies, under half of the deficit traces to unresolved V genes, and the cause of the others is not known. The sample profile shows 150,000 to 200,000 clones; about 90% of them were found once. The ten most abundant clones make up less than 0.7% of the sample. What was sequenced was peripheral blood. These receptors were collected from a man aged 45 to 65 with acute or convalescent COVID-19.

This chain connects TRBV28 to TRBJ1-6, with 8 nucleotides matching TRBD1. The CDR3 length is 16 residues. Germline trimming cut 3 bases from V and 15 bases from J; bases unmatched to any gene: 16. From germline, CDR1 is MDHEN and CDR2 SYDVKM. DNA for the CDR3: TGTGCCAGCAGTTTCCGCCTGGACAGGGCTCCCCGGGTCCTCCACTTT. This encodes CASSFRLDRAPRVLHF.

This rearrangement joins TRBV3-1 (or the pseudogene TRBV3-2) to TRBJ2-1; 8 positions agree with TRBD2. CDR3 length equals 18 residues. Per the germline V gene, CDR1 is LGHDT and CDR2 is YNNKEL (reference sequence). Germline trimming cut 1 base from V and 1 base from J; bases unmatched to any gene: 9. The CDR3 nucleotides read TGTGCCAGCAGCCAAGCGGGAGGGGGGTCGATTTCCTACAATGAGCAGTTCTTC. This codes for CASSQAGGGSISYNEQFF.

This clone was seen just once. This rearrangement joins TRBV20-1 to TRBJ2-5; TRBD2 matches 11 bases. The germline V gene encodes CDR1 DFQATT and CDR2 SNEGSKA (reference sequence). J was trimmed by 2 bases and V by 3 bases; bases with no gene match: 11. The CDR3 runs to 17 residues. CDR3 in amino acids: CSASRNSGRATQETQYF. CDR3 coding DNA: TGCAGTGCTAGTCGAAATAGCGGGAGGGCAACTCAAGAGACCCAGTACTTC.

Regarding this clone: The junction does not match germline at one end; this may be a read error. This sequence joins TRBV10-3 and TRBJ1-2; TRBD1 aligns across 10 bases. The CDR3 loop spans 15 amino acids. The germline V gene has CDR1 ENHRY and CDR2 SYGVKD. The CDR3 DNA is TGTGTCATCAGAATTTCCGGGACAGGGGAGGGAGGCTACACCTTC. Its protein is CVIRISGTGEGGYTF.

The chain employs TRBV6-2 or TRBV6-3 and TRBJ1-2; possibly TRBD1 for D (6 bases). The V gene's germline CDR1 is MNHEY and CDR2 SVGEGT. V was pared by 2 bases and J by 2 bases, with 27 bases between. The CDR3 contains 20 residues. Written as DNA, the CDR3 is TGTGCCAGCAGTTACGACGTCGACAGGTCAAGGCTCAAGATCAACTATGGCTACACCTTC. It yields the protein CASSYDVDRSRLKINYGYTF.

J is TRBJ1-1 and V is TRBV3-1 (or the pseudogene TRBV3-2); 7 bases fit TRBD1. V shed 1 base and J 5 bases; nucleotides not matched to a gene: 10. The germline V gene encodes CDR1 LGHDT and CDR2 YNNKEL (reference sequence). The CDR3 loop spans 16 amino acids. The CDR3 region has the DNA TGTGCCAGCAGCCAAGTCAGGGGGACTTTGAGAACTGAAGCTTTCTTT. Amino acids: CASSQVRGTLRTEAFF.

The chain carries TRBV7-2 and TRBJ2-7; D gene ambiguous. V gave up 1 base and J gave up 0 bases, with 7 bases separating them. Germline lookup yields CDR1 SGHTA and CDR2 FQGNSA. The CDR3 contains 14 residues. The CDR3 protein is CASSLGVPSYEQYV. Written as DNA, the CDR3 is TGTGCCAGCAGCTTAGGAGTTCCCTCCTACGAGCAGTACGTC.

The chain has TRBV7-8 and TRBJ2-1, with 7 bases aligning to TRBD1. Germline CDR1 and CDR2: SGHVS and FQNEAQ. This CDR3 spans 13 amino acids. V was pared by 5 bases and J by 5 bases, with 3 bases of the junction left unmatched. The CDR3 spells CASSLTGDNEQFF. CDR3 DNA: TGTGCCAGCAGCCTTACAGGGGACAATGAGCAGTTCTTC.